Following are 23 T cell receptor beta chains from one sample sequenced in a study of post-analysis software for immune sequencing data. Points from the study as a whole: With TRBV5-6, TRBV5-1 and TRBV20-1 included, 4 or 5 TRBV segments were more frequent in patients than in controls.

Presence of unique molecular identifiers characterized the TCR beta cDNA libraries. TCRdb fed the PCR reads into MiXCR, producing one record per CDR3 protein. Altogether hundreds of thousands of distinct CDR3 sequences are present, 55% to 60% being singletons, with the ten largest covering around 11%. These receptors have no known antigen. Sequencing input: blood. The receptor source for this set is a girl aged 2-9 years with multiple sclerosis.

CDR3 DNA sequence: TGCAGCGTGACCGTCGAGGGGGCCACAGATACGCAGTATTTT. It specifies CSVTVEGATDTQYF. V and J are TRBV29-1 and TRBJ2-3, with TRBD1 identical over 7 bases. Germline-derived CDR1 and CDR2 are SQVTM and ANQGSEA. CDR3 length equals 14 residues. J gave up 2 bases and V 6 bases, and 8 bases lay outside the gene matches.

The chain is built from TRBV28 and TRBJ2-7, with D possibly TRBD2 on 5 matching bases. Germline V gives CDR1 MDHEN, CDR2 SYDVKM. This CDR3 has 15 residues. Trimming removed 4 bases from V and 5 bases from J, with 18 bases in between. CDR3 nucleotides: TGTGCCAGCAGTTCCTTAGGAGTAGCGCGGGACGAGCAGTACTTC. Protein product: CASSSLGVARDEQYF.

Here the CDR3 reads CASSILAGVHNEQFF. The CDR3 coding sequence is TGTGCCAGCAGTATTCTAGCGGGAGTCCACAATGAGCAGTTCTTC. This chain connects TRBV27 to TRBJ2-1; TRBD2 matches 10 bases. This CDR3 contains 15 residues. With V trimmed by 5 bases and J by 5 bases, 6 bases remained unmatched. Per the germline V gene, CDR1 is MNHEY and CDR2 is SMNVEV (reference sequence).

Notes on this clonotype: The junction departs from germline at one end; a sequencing error may be responsible. The chain carries TRBV27 and TRBJ1-2; the match to TRBD1 covers 10 bases. There are 15 residues in the CDR3. Germline CDR1 MNHEY, CDR2 SMNVEV (reference sequence). The chain's CDR3 is CASSFSTGGNYDYTF. Written as DNA, the CDR3 is TGTGCCAGCAGTTTTTCGACAGGGGGCAACTATGACTACACCTTC.

The chain uses TRBV2 and TRBJ2-1; D might be TRBD2 (5 bases). Germline CDR1 and CDR2: SNHLY and FYNNEI. CDR3 length equals 15 residues. V lost 3 bases and J lost 2, with 11 bases in between. The CDR3 region has the DNA TGTGCCAGCAGTGATCAAGCGGCCACCTACAATGAGCAGTTCTTC. Translating it yields CASSDQAATYNEQFF.

This clonotype appeared a few times. V gene TRBV27 combines with J gene TRBJ2-5; 7 bases align to TRBD2. The CDR3 totals 15 residues. V shed 5 bases and J 5 bases; nucleotides not matched to a gene: 11. From germline, CDR1 is MNHEY and CDR2 SMNVEV (reference sequence). The CDR3 DNA reads TGTGCCAGCAGTCCCCAACTCGGACTAGTTGAGACCCAGTACTTC. The encoded protein is CASSPQLGLVETQYF.

V gene TRBV12-3 or TRBV12-4 combines with J gene TRBJ1-1; D remains unclear. V was pared by 8 bases and J by 0 bases, with 13 bases between. The CDR3 has 14 amino acids. The DNA for the CDR3 is TGTGCCAGCGCTGCTGAGCCATTGAACACTGAAGCTTTCTTT. Residues: CASAAEPLNTEAFF.

Of note for this clonotype: A much larger clone differs by one base, so this may be a read error. The chain has TRBV11-2 and TRBJ2-1; D uncertain. Germline assignment: CDR1 SGHAT and CDR2 FQNNGV. The length of the CDR3 is 12 residues. V lost 3 bases, J lost 6 bases, and 6 bases lay in between. CDR3 DNA: TGTGCCAGCAGCTTTACGGCCAATGAGCAGTTCTTC. Amino acids: CASSFTANEQFF.

This clonotype turned up a few times. The V and J genes are TRBV4-3 and TRBJ2-1; D is possibly TRBD1 (5 bases). Per germline, CDR1 LGHNA and CDR2 YSLEER. The length of the CDR3 is 17 residues. V gave up 4 bases and J gave up 4 bases, with 20 bases separating them. The CDR3 reads CASSPLVGQGAYNEQFF. The CDR3 region has the DNA TGCGCCAGCAGCCCCTTGGTAGGGCAGGGTGCGTACAATGAGCAGTTCTTC.

This clonotype was seen a few times. V and J are TRBV10-3 and TRBJ2-1; TRBD2 matches at 7 bases. Looked up from germline, CDR1 is ENHRY and CDR2 is SYGVKD. Trimming cost V 3 bases and J 8 bases; bases outside gene matches: 13. The CDR3 runs to 16 residues. The CDR3 region has the DNA TGTGCCATCAGTGATTCGACTGGCGGGAGTGGAGATGAGCAGTTCTTC. Translation: CAISDSTGGSGDEQFF.

The chain has TRBV10-2 and TRBJ2-3, with D unclear. Trimming shortened V by 5 bases and J by 1 base, and 4 bases separated the two germline ends. CDR1 is WSHSY, CDR2 SAAADI, per germline. The CDR3 extends over 12 amino acids. For the CDR3, the DNA is TGCGCCAGCAGTATGGGCACAGATACGCAGTATTTT. This encodes CASSMGTDTQYF.

This clonotype has only a few counts. The genes are TRBV29-1 and TRBJ1-1, with D possibly TRBD1 on 6 matching bases. This CDR3 contains 12 residues. Germline V lookup: CDR1 SQVTM, CDR2 ANQGSEA. V was clipped by 5 bases and J by 1 base, with 8 bases between them. CDR3: CSVTGQNTEAFF. CDR3 nucleotide sequence: TGCAGCGTTACAGGGCAGAACACTGAAGCTTTCTTT.

This chain connects TRBV5-1 to TRBJ2-7, with TRBD2 as a possible D gene (6 bases). Germline V gives CDR1 SGHRS, CDR2 YFSETQ. The CDR3 extends over 13 amino acids. V was clipped by 3 bases and J by 3 bases, with 10 bases between them. CDR3 amino acids: CASSWDSGYEQYF. In DNA form, the CDR3 reads TGCGCCAGCAGCTGGGACTCTGGCTACGAGCAGTACTTC.

The gene calls are TRBV4-3 and TRBJ2-3; no clear D gene. The germline V gene encodes CDR1 LGHNA and CDR2 YSLEER. The CDR3 extends over 13 amino acids. The V end was cut by 1 base, the J end by 8 bases, with 10 bases between. Here the CDR3 DNA reads TGCGCCAGCAGCCAAGCGTTAGATTTTACGCAGTATTTT. As protein: CASSQALDFTQYF.

This clonotype was picked up a small number of times. The rearrangement links TRBV11-1 to TRBJ2-3; TRBD1 aligns across 12 bases. The V gene end was trimmed by 2 bases and the J gene end by 5 bases; junction bases not matched to a gene: 8. The CDR3 is 17 amino acids. From germline, CDR1 is SGHAT and CDR2 FQDESV (reference sequence). CDR3 loop: CASSLRPRDRGRDTQYF. CDR3 DNA: TGTGCCAGCAGCTTACGACCGCGGGACAGGGGGCGAGATACGCAGTATTTT.

The chain joins TRBV7-3 to TRBJ2-3, with unresolved D. Germline V gene lookup returns CDR1 SGHTA and CDR2 FQGTGA. The CDR3 is 16 amino acids. With 2 bases removed from V and 4 bases from J, the gap between germline ends came to 16 bases. CDR3 nucleotides: TGTGCCAGCAGCTTATATAGGACCTCAACCGCAGATACGCAGTATTTT. As protein: CASSLYRTSTADTQYF.

V gene TRBV10-3 combines with J gene TRBJ1-2; 10 nucleotides agree with TRBD1. The CDR3 consists of 14 residues. Looked up from germline, CDR1 is ENHRY and CDR2 is SYGVKD. V trimming: 7 bases; J trimming: 6 bases; junction bases outside the gene matches: 8. The CDR3 loop reads CAITSSDRGHGYTF. The CDR3 bases are TGTGCCATCACATCTTCAGACAGGGGGCATGGCTACACCTTC.

The rearrangement uses TRBV7-9 and TRBJ2-6, with 9 bases that match TRBD1. J lost 1 base, V lost 5 bases, and 9 bases had no gene match. The CDR3 is 18 residues long. The germline gives CDR1 SEHNR, CDR2 FQNEAQ (reference sequence). The CDR3: CASSPETGGGSGANVLTF. DNA of the CDR3: TGTGCCAGCAGCCCCGAGACAGGGGGGGGTTCTGGGGCCAACGTCCTGACTTTC.

The rearrangement links TRBV3-1 to TRBJ2-5; tentatively, D is TRBD1 or TRBD2 (6 bases each). In germline, CDR1 is LGHDT, CDR2 YNNKEL (reference sequence). V was clipped by 0 bases and J by 4 bases, with 12 bases between them. The CDR3 is made up of 15 amino acids. In DNA form, the CDR3 reads TGTGCCAGCAGCCAAGATCATTCGGGGGCAGAGACCCAGTACTTC. It translates to CASSQDHSGAETQYF.

V is TRBV28 and J is TRBJ1-5; D is undetermined. Trimming left V 5 bases short and J 6 bases short, with 11 bases between. This CDR3 contains 13 residues. Germline V gives CDR1 MDHEN, CDR2 SYDVKM. The CDR3 spells CASSNTLTQPQHF. DNA for the CDR3: TGTGCCAGCAGTAACACGTTAACTCAGCCCCAGCATTTT.

The V gene is TRBV7-2, the J gene TRBJ2-1, with no clear D. CDR1 SGHTA and CDR2 FQGNSA come from the germline V gene. Trimming shortened V by 4 bases and J by 7 bases, and 8 bases separated the two germline ends. CDR3 length equals 12 residues. The CDR3 protein is CASSSQFNEQFF. DNA for the CDR3: TGTGCCAGCAGCTCTCAATTTAATGAGCAGTTCTTC.

The chain has TRBV7-2 and TRBJ2-7; no firm D call. The CDR3 is 13 residues long. Germline CDR1 is SGHTA and CDR2 is FQGNSA. The germline V and J ends were trimmed by 3 bases and 4 bases, with 10 bases remaining between them. In nucleotides, the CDR3 is TGTGCCAGCAGCTTGGTCCCGACGTACGAGCAGTACTTC. It yields the protein CASSLVPTYEQYF.

The chain uses TRBV24-1 and TRBJ2-1; 7 bases line up with TRBD2. Trimming removed 2 bases from V and 8 bases from J; junction bases left unmatched: 11. This CDR3 has 16 residues. Germline assignment: CDR1 KGHDR and CDR2 SFDVKD. The CDR3 spells CATSDSARGRVHEQFF. CDR3 bases: TGTGCCACCAGTGATTCCGCCCGAGGGAGGGTCCATGAGCAGTTCTTC.